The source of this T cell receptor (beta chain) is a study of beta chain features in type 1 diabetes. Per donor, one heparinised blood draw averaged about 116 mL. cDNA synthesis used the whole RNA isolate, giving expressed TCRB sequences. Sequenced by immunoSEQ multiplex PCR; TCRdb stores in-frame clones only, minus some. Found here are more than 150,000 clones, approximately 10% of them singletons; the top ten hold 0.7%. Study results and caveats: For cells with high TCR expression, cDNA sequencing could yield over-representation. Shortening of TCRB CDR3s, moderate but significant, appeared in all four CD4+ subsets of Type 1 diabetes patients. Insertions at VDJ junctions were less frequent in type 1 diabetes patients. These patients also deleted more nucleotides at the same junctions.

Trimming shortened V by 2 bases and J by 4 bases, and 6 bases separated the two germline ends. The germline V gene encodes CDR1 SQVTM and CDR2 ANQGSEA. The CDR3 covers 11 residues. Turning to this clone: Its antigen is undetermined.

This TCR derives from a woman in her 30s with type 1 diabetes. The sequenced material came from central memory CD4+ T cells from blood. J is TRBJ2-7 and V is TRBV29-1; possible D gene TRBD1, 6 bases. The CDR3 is CSVERGYEQYF. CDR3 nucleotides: TGCAGCGTTGAAAGGGGGTACGAGCAGTACTTC.